What follows are 32 T cell receptor beta chains derived from one specimen sequenced in a study of response to subunit inactivated influenza vaccine. TCRdb re-derived calls from the RT-PCR reads in MiXCR, one entry per CDR3 protein. The repertoire holds about 540,000 distinct CDR3 sequences, about 14% seen once, with approximately 12% in the top ten. The sequences come from PBMCs from blood, collected about 13 days after vaccination. The receptors stem from a man aged 45-60 years who received an inactivated influenza vaccine.

J is TRBJ2-5 and V is TRBV10-2; D perhaps matches TRBD1 (5 bases). V was trimmed by 5 bases and J by 5 bases, leaving 9 bases between them. There are 12 residues in the CDR3. CDR1 and CDR2 (germline): WSHSY, SAAADI. CDR3: CASSIGVETQYF. The CDR3 coding sequence is TGCGCCAGCAGTATAGGGGTGGAGACCCAGTACTTC.

In its sample, this clonotype was seen many times. This chain joins TRBV7-3 and TRBJ2-2; TRBD1 matches 7 bases. J was trimmed by 4 bases and V by 5 bases; bases with no gene match: 7. The length of the CDR3 is 15 residues. Germline assignment: CDR1 SGHTA and CDR2 FQGTGA. The CDR3 bases are TGTGCCAGCAGCCCAGGACAGGCGGGCACCGGGGAGCTGTTTTTT. Translated: CASSPGQAGTGELFF.

This clonotype was seen a handful of times. In DNA, the CDR3 is TGTGCCAGCAGATCAGGGGGAGGGAACACTGAAGCTTTCTTT. It is translated as CASRSGGGNTEAFF. This rearrangement joins TRBV6-1 to TRBJ1-1; 7 bases map to TRBD1. V was pared by 6 bases and J by 1 base, with 5 bases of the junction left unmatched. Germline CDR1 and CDR2: MNHNS and SASEGT. The CDR3 covers 14 residues.

The chain links TRBV20-1 to TRBJ2-7; D not certain. The V gene lost 4 bases and the J gene lost 6 bases, with 7 bases spanning the gap. The length of the CDR3 is 10 residues. In germline, CDR1 is DFQATT, CDR2 SNEGSKA (reference sequence). The CDR3 loop is CSATPREQYF. The CDR3 DNA follows: TGCAGTGCTACCCCTCGCGAGCAGTACTTC.

This clonotype was observed a handful of times. This chain uses TRBV12-3 or TRBV12-4 with TRBJ2-5; either TRBD1 or TRBD2 may fit D (5 bases each). The CDR3 extends over 14 amino acids. V shed 2 bases and J shed 0 bases, with 7 bases lying between them. The CDR3 loop is CASSLWGHQETQYF. The CDR3 bases are TGTGCCAGCAGTTTATGGGGACACCAAGAGACCCAGTACTTC.

In its sample, this clonotype was seen a few times. The chain combines TRBV29-1 with TRBJ1-2, with D possibly matching TRBD1 (5 bases). Germline V lookup: CDR1 SQVTM, CDR2 ANQGSEA. The CDR3 loop spans 13 amino acids. V shed 2 bases and J shed 6 bases, with 13 bases lying between them. Here the CDR3 reads CSVEKRQGNGYTF. The CDR3 DNA sequence: TGCAGCGTTGAAAAGCGCCAGGGAAATGGCTACACCTTC. The whole variable domain, remainder taken from reference TRBV29-1 and TRBJ1-2, is SAVISQKPSRDICQRGTSLTIQCQVDSQVTMMFWYRQQPGQSLTLIATANQGSEATYESGFVIDKFPISRPNLTFSTLTVSNMSPEDSSIYLCSVEKRQGNGYTFGSGTRLTVV.

The J gene is TRBJ2-7, the V gene TRBV10-3; D unresolved. CDR3 length equals 13 residues. The germline gives CDR1 ENHRY, CDR2 SYGVKD. Trimming cost V 3 bases and J 2 bases, with 8 bases left between them. This CDR3 is CAISDNTPYEQYF. The CDR3 DNA sequence: TGTGCCATCAGTGATAACACCCCCTACGAGCAGTACTTC.

The chain joins TRBV6-1 to TRBJ2-7; 9 nucleotides align to TRBD1. Germline CDR1 MNHNS, CDR2 SASEGT. This CDR3 is built from 17 residues. J lost 1 base, V lost 2 bases, and 9 bases had no gene match. The CDR3 bases are TGTGCCAGCAGTGAACCAGGGCTGGGACAGGGTTCCTACGAGCAGTACTTC. Translated: CASSEPGLGQGSYEQYF.

This clonotype has only a few counts. The V and J genes are TRBV12-3 or TRBV12-4 and TRBJ2-1; D is ambiguous. The CDR3 runs to 16 residues. V lost 0 bases and J lost 4, with 13 bases in between. The DNA for the CDR3 is TGTGCCAGCAGTTTAGCCGACTCAGGAACTTACAATGAGCAGTTCTTC. This codes for CASSLADSGTYNEQFF.

The rearrangement joins TRBV24-1 to TRBJ2-7, with D maybe TRBD2 (5 bases). Germline CDR1 KGHDR, CDR2 SFDVKD. The CDR3 consists of 15 residues. V lost 1 base and J lost 7, with 16 bases in between. In DNA, the CDR3 is TGTGCCACCAGTGATTTACGGGGTTCCGTCGAGGAGCAGTACTTC. Its translation is CATSDLRGSVEEQYF.

CDR3 DNA: TGTGCCAGCAGTCCCTATCCTGACAGGGAAGAGACCCAGTACTTC. It codes for CASSPYPDREETQYF. The chain links TRBV28 to TRBJ2-5, with 7 nucleotides matching TRBD1. This CDR3 is 15 amino acids long. Germline V CDR1 and CDR2: MDHEN, SYDVKM. V gave up 5 bases and J gave up 3 bases; unmatched junction bases: 9.

The chain uses TRBV20-1 and TRBJ2-1, with D possibly being TRBD2 (6 bases). CDR1 is DFQATT and CDR2 is SNEGSKA in the germline V gene (reference sequence). Trimming pared 1 base from V and 4 bases from J, leaving 11 bases between. The CDR3 extends over 14 amino acids. The CDR3 protein is CSARAPGLYNEQFF. CDR3 DNA: TGCAGTGCTAGAGCTCCGGGACTTTACAATGAGCAGTTCTTC.

J is TRBJ2-7 and V is TRBV7-9; D might be TRBD2 (6 bases). Between the trimmed V and J ends, which lost 5 bases and 5 bases, there was a span of 16 bases. The V gene's germline CDR1 is SEHNR and CDR2 FQNEAQ (reference sequence). CDR3 length: 14 amino acids. The CDR3 loop reads CASSDGRSGDEQYF. In DNA, the CDR3 is TGTGCCAGCAGCGACGGACGGTCGGGGGACGAGCAGTACTTC.

This clonotype was observed at least ten times. V and J are TRBV7-9 and TRBJ1-1; D not resolved. Per germline, CDR1 SEHNR and CDR2 FQNEAQ (reference sequence). V was cut by 3 bases and J by 4 bases, with 6 bases left in between. The CDR3 contains 12 residues. This CDR3 is CASSLRSTEAFF. The CDR3 DNA sequence: TGTGCCAGCAGCTTGCGGTCCACTGAAGCTTTCTTT.

This clonotype was seen ten or more times. This chain links TRBV12-3 or TRBV12-4 with TRBJ2-7; D is possibly TRBD2 (6 bases). This CDR3 spans 11 amino acids. The ends were cut back, 3 bases at V and 7 bases at J, with 7 bases in the middle. For the CDR3, the DNA is TGTGCCAGCAGTTTGGGGAGGGAGCAGTACTTC. Translating gives CASSLGREQYF.

At least ten counts were recorded for this clonotype. The J gene is TRBJ2-3, the V gene TRBV28; D possibly corresponds to TRBD2 (7 bases). Germline assignment: CDR1 MDHEN and CDR2 SYDVKM. Trimming cost V 2 bases and J 9 bases, with 12 bases left between them. The CDR3 loop spans 13 amino acids. The DNA of the CDR3 is TGTGCCAGCAGTTTAATACAGGGAGGGACGCAGTATTTT. Translated, it gives CASSLIQGGTQYF.

The sample holds a few counts of this clonotype. The chain links TRBV4-3 to TRBJ2-1; 11 bases are shared with TRBD2. Unmatched junction bases numbered 5, after V lost 0 bases and J lost 4 bases. The V gene's germline CDR1 is LGHNA and CDR2 YSLEER. There are 17 residues in the CDR3. CDR3 in DNA: TGCGCCAGCAGCCAAGAACCCGGACTAGCGGGTTACAATGAGCAGTTCTTC. Amino acids: CASSQEPGLAGYNEQFF.

This clonotype came up a few times. CDR3 amino acids: CASSRRLDYNEQFF. The CDR3 DNA reads TGTGCCAGCAGCCGCCGACTAGACTACAATGAGCAGTTCTTC. The chain employs TRBV11-2 and TRBJ2-1, with D perhaps matching TRBD2 (6 bases). From germline, CDR1 is SGHAT and CDR2 FQNNGV. The ends were cut back, 5 bases at V and 3 bases at J, with 11 bases in the middle. This CDR3 has 14 residues.

In this sample, this clonotype turned up a few times. This chain uses TRBV27 with TRBJ1-2; 11 bases line up with TRBD1. The germline V gene encodes CDR1 MNHEY and CDR2 SMNVEV (reference sequence). The CDR3 totals 14 residues. V was pared by 10 bases and J by 7 bases, with 11 bases of the junction left unmatched. CDR3 loop: CATTAGQGAFGYTF. CDR3 sequence (DNA): TGTGCCACCACGGCTGGACAGGGGGCTTTTGGCTACACCTTC.

The CDR3 reads CSTPGVGTEAFF. DNA for the CDR3: TGCAGTACCCCGGGAGTTGGCACTGAAGCTTTCTTT. The chain uses TRBV20-1 and TRBJ1-1; D gene ambiguous. V dropped 8 bases and J dropped 4 bases, with 14 bases sitting between them. Germline V gene data show CDR1 as DFQATT and CDR2 as SNEGSKA (reference sequence). This CDR3 has 12 residues.

CDR3 amino acids: CASSLTTDEQYF. The CDR3 DNA is TGCGCCAGCAGCTTAACTACAGACGAGCAGTACTTC. V gene TRBV5-1 combines with J gene TRBJ2-7; D remains ambiguous. The CDR3 length is 12 residues. V was shortened by 2 bases and J by 5 bases, with 8 bases between the two germline ends. Germline V lookup: CDR1 SGHRS, CDR2 YFSETQ. Supplemented by reference TRBV5-1 and TRBJ2-7, the full variable domain reads KAGVTQTPRYLIKTRGQQVTLSCSPISGHRSVSWYQQTPGQGLQFLFEYFSETQRNKGNFPGRFSGRQFSNSRSEMNVSTLELGDSALYLCASSLTTDEQYFGPGTRLTVT.

The genes are TRBV20-1 and TRBJ2-1, with D possibly being TRBD1 (5 bases). CDR3 length: 12 amino acids. Trimming removed 0 bases at V and 7 bases at J, with 7 bases between. In germline, CDR1 is DFQATT, CDR2 SNEGSKA (reference sequence). The CDR3 spells CSARDPGNEQFF. CDR3 bases: TGCAGTGCTAGAGATCCAGGGAATGAGCAGTTCTTC.

Many counts were recorded for this clonotype. The chain has TRBV7-6 and TRBJ2-1; TRBD2 agrees at 14 bases. Germline CDR1 reads SGHVS; CDR2 reads FNYEAQ. The CDR3 spans 17 residues. Unmatched junction bases numbered 9, after V lost 5 bases and J lost 6 bases. Written as DNA, the CDR3 is TGTGCCAGCAGCAAAAGGACTAGCGGGAGGCCAAGCAATGAGCAGTTCTTC. Its protein is CASSKRTSGRPSNEQFF.

The sample holds many counts of this clonotype. The chain couples TRBV3-1 to TRBJ2-5, with D possibly TRBD2 on 5 matching bases. The germline V gene has CDR1 LGHDT and CDR2 YNNKEL (reference sequence). The CDR3 consists of 17 residues. The germline V and J ends were trimmed by 4 bases and 3 bases, with 21 bases remaining between them. The CDR3 sequence is CASSPTTLASGKETQYF. CDR3 sequence (DNA): TGTGCCAGCAGCCCGACTACCTTGGCATCTGGAAAAGAGACCCAGTACTTC.

This clonotype was picked up a small number of times. The rearrangement uses TRBV20-1 and TRBJ2-7; the match to TRBD1 covers 9 bases. V was pared by 3 bases and J by 4 bases, with 25 bases of the junction left unmatched. The CDR3 runs to 20 residues. Germline CDR1 reads DFQATT; CDR2 reads SNEGSKA (reference sequence). The CDR3 spells CSASKAGQGGSTGAVYEQYF. CDR3 coding DNA: TGCAGTGCTAGTAAGGCGGGACAGGGTGGTTCCACGGGGGCCGTTTACGAGCAGTACTTC.

The genes are TRBV7-9 and TRBJ2-1; 10 bases align to TRBD1. V trimming: 5 bases; J trimming: 6 bases; junction bases outside the gene matches: 7. The CDR3 is 15 residues long. Germline CDR1 is SEHNR and CDR2 is FQNEAQ (reference sequence). The CDR3 DNA is TGTGCCAGCAGCCCCTCCGGGACAGGGGCCAATGAGCAGTTCTTC. Translation gives CASSPSGTGANEQFF.

The chain combines TRBV24-1 with TRBJ2-1; 8 bases map to TRBD2. Trimming took 11 bases from V and 3 from J; bases not matched to a gene: 5. This CDR3 comprises 13 residues. Looked up from germline, CDR1 is KGHDR and CDR2 is SFDVKD. The CDR3 reads CAISSGGYNEQFF. CDR3 DNA: TGTGCCATCTCCAGCGGGGGCTACAATGAGCAGTTCTTC.

The sample holds a few counts of this clonotype. The CDR3 coding sequence is TGTGCCATCAGTGAAGGCCAGCTCAATCAGCCCCAGCATTTT. Protein sequence: CAISEGQLNQPQHF. The rearrangement joins TRBV10-3 to TRBJ1-5; D gene uncertain. The CDR3 extends over 14 amino acids. Trimming shortened V by 3 bases and J by 3 bases, and 9 bases separated the two germline ends. Germline V gene sequence: CDR1 ENHRY, CDR2 SYGVKD.

This clonotype showed up just a few times. The chain uses TRBV7-8 and TRBJ2-5; TRBD1 might be the D (5 bases). This CDR3 is 17 amino acids long. Trimming removed 1 base from V and 5 bases from J, with 20 bases in between. Germline V gene lookup returns CDR1 SGHVS and CDR2 FQNEAQ. The CDR3 reads CASSLGFGAGSDETQYF. The CDR3 nucleotides are TGTGCCAGCAGCTTAGGGTTTGGGGCAGGGTCGGATGAGACCCAGTACTTC.

This clonotype was recorded at least ten times. This sequence joins TRBV7-2 and TRBJ2-3; D is unresolved. Trimming pared 5 bases from V and 5 bases from J, leaving 5 bases between. This CDR3 region has 11 residues. Germline loops: CDR1 SGHTA, CDR2 FQGNSA. DNA of the CDR3: TGTGCCAGCAGCCCAAGAGATACGCAGTATTTT. Its protein product is CASSPRDTQYF.

This clonotype showed up many times. V gene TRBV10-3 combines with J gene TRBJ2-3; 16 positions agree with TRBD2. Germline V CDR1 and CDR2: ENHRY, SYGVKD. V lost 5 bases and J lost 5; bases outside the gene matches: 7. The CDR3 sequence is 17 residues long. The CDR3 reads CAISRGLAGGPGDTQYF. CDR3 bases: TGTGCCATCAGTAGGGGACTAGCGGGGGGGCCCGGAGATACGCAGTATTTT.

This clonotype has at least ten counts. The chain employs TRBV7-6 and TRBJ2-1, with TRBD2 matching 7 bases. The germline CDR1 and CDR2 sequences are SGHVS and FNYEAQ. This CDR3 is 17 amino acids long. J lost 0 bases, V lost 3 bases, and 8 bases had no gene match. The chain's CDR3 is CASSFDRGGSSYNEQFF. The CDR3, as DNA: TGTGCCAGCAGCTTCGATAGGGGCGGGAGCTCCTACAATGAGCAGTTCTTC.